The 15 T cell receptor beta chains given below trace back to one sample, sequenced in a study of T and B cells in COVID-19 patients. TRB was amplified from approximately 250-480 ng of blood genomic DNA. Multiplex PCR with BIOMED2 TRB-A/B primer pools amplified TRB rearrangements. TCRdb passed the multiplex PCR reads through MiXCR, listing each CDR3 protein once. The repertoire holds 9,900 or so distinct CDR3 sequences, with roughly a third as singletons. Sequenced sample: blood. All receptors derive from a human donor with active COVID-19.

By frequency in the sample, this clonotype is medium-sized. The gene calls are TRBV19 and TRBJ2-7, with 7 bases fitting TRBD2. The V segment lost 5 bases and the J segment 0 bases; nucleotides outside the gene matches: 7. The CDR3 consists of 15 residues. Germline assignment: CDR1 LNHDA and CDR2 SQIVND (reference sequence). The chain's CDR3 is CASSVGTGGSYEQYF. The CDR3, as DNA: TGTGCCAGTAGTGTTGGGACGGGGGGCTCCTACGAGCAGTACTTC.

V and J are TRBV6-5 and TRBJ1-6, with 8 nucleotides matching TRBD1. The germline gives CDR1 MNHEY, CDR2 SVGAGI. The CDR3 length is 16 residues. V trimming: 7 bases; J trimming: 0 bases; junction bases outside the gene matches: 5. In DNA form, the CDR3 reads TGTGCCAGCATCGGACAGGGACGCTCCTATAATTCACCCCTCCACTTT. This codes for CASIGQGRSYNSPLHF.

Concerning this clonotype: The junction does not match germline at one end; this may be a read error. V usage is TRBV19 and J usage is TRBJ2-2; 13 bases align to TRBD2. Germline assignment: CDR1 LNHDA and CDR2 SQIVND (reference sequence). This CDR3 has 17 residues. The CDR3 region has the DNA TGTGTCAGTATTGCGGGACTAGCGGGGACGAACACCGGGGAGCTGTTTTTT. It is translated as CVSIAGLAGTNTGELFF.

Judged by abundance, this clonotype is medium-sized. The chain employs TRBV12-3 or TRBV12-4 and TRBJ2-2; tentative D call: TRBD2 (7 bases). Between the trimmed V and J ends, which lost 11 bases and 4 bases, there was a span of 8 bases. This CDR3 is 11 amino acids long. The CDR3 DNA follows: TGTGCCGCGGGGGCCACCGGGGAGCTGTTTTTT. Residues: CAAGATGELFF.

This clonotype was observed a handful of times. The J gene is TRBJ1-1, the V gene TRBV19; D remains unclear. V gave up 0 bases and J gave up 2 bases, with 13 bases separating them. From germline, CDR1 is LNHDA and CDR2 SQIVND (reference sequence). The CDR3 runs 16 residues. CDR3 nucleotide sequence: TGTGCCAGTAGTATAGATCCCCTACTGGGAAACACTGAAGCTTTCTTT. Its protein is CASSIDPLLGNTEAFF.

This clonotype is medium-sized by share. V usage is TRBV29-1 and J usage is TRBJ2-1, with 7 bases aligning to TRBD1. Losses at the gene ends were 7 bases for V and 4 bases for J; bases not matched to a gene: 10. Germline CDR1 reads SQVTM; CDR2 reads ANQGSEA. The CDR3 contains 14 residues. CDR3 amino acids: CSAVPGTVYNEQFF. In DNA, the CDR3 is TGCAGCGCTGTACCCGGGACAGTTTACAATGAGCAGTTCTTC.

CDR3 nucleotides: TGTGCCAGCCGGGACAGGGGGCAGCATGGCGAGCAGTACTTC. This sequence encodes CASRDRGQHGEQYF. This chain joins TRBV6-5 and TRBJ2-7, with 12 nucleotides matching TRBD1. Germline assignment: CDR1 MNHEY and CDR2 SVGAGI. The CDR3 length is 14 residues. V lost 8 bases and J lost 6; bases outside the gene matches: 8.

This clonotype has more than one count but fewer than ten. The chain couples TRBV12-3 or TRBV12-4 to TRBJ2-2, with 7 nucleotides matching TRBD2. There are 16 residues in the CDR3. J was trimmed by 4 bases and V by 4 bases; bases with no gene match: 9. This CDR3 is CASSYGAGKSTGELFF. CDR3 sequence (DNA): TGTGCCAGCAGTTACGGAGCGGGGAAGAGCACCGGGGAGCTGTTTTTT.

This clonotype was detected only a few times. V gene TRBV27 combines with J gene TRBJ1-1; D is uncertain. Germline CDR1 reads MNHEY; CDR2 reads SMNVEV (reference sequence). Trimming removed 6 bases at V and 6 bases at J, with 11 bases between. CDR3 size: 12 residues. The CDR3 nucleotides read TGTGCCAGCAGCGGTCGTCCCGCTGAAGCTTTCTTT. Amino acid sequence: CASSGRPAEAFF.

This clonotype was counted between two and nine times. The genes are TRBV15 and TRBJ2-3; 10 nucleotides align to TRBD2. V trimming: 2 bases; J trimming: 3 bases; junction bases outside the gene matches: 5. The CDR3 sequence is 16 residues long. Germline-derived CDR1 and CDR2 are LNHNV and YYDKDF (reference sequence). The CDR3 here is CATSRQLAGRTDTQYF. The CDR3 DNA follows: TGTGCCACCAGCAGACAACTAGCGGGGAGGACAGATACGCAGTATTTT.

The V and J genes are TRBV18 and TRBJ1-1, with no clear D. The CDR3 loop spans 15 amino acids. V lost 1 base, J lost 1 base, and 10 bases lay in between. Germline CDR1 KGHSH, CDR2 LQKENI. The CDR3 DNA reads as TGTGCCAGCTCACCACTGATCCAGCCGAACACTGAAGCTTTCTTT. Protein product: CASSPLIQPNTEAFF.

This chain connects TRBV7-9 to TRBJ2-5; D possibly corresponds to TRBD2 (6 bases). The CDR3 covers 14 residues. Trimming cost V 3 bases and J 1 base, with 9 bases left between them. In germline, CDR1 is SEHNR, CDR2 FQNEAQ (reference sequence). The CDR3 nucleotides read TGTGCCAGCAGCTTCCCGGGGGTCCAAGAGACCCAGTACTTC. Its protein is CASSFPGVQETQYF.

This clonotype is medium-sized within its sample. This chain links TRBV27 with TRBJ2-7; TRBD2 is a possible D gene (6 bases). The CDR3 is made up of 13 amino acids. Germline-derived CDR1 and CDR2 are MNHEY and SMNVEV (reference sequence). The ends were cut back, 4 bases at V and 6 bases at J, with 13 bases in the middle. CDR3 loop: CASSWGGAGEQYF. The CDR3 DNA sequence: TGTGCCAGCAGTTGGGGCGGGGCGGGCGAGCAGTACTTC.

V gene TRBV6-1 combines with J gene TRBJ1-6; D gene unclear. The V gene's germline CDR1 is MNHNS and CDR2 SASEGT. Trimming pared 7 bases from V and 0 bases from J, leaving 4 bases between. This CDR3 comprises 13 residues. DNA of the CDR3: TGTGCCAGCACGAGCTCCTATAATTCACCCCTCCACTTT. It specifies CASTSSYNSPLHF.

This clonotype has more than one count but fewer than ten. The chain uses TRBV25-1 and TRBJ1-6, with D possibly being TRBD1 (5 bases). The CDR3 has 16 residues. The germline V and J ends were trimmed by 5 bases and 10 bases, with 21 bases remaining between them. The V gene's germline CDR1 is MGHDK and CDR2 SYGVNS. Written as DNA, the CDR3 is TGTGCCAGCAGTCCTCGATCCCAGGGTGGGTGGTCACCCCTCCACTTT. Its translation is CASSPRSQGGWSPLHF.